The sequence of this TCR beta chain was determined in a study of blood T cell repertoires in COVID-19. This clone was counted between two and nine times. Sequenced by immunoSEQ multiplex PCR; TCRdb stores in-frame clones only, minus some. The data show 360,000 or so clones, roughly 89% seen once. The sample was PBMCs or T cells enriched from blood (not recorded which). The TCR was taken from a woman in her twenties or thirties who had recovered from COVID-19.

The CDR3 protein is CASSQYGGPDQPQHF. The CDR3 DNA is TGCGCCAGCAGCCAATACGGGGGTCCGGATCAGCCCCAGCATTTT. J is TRBJ1-5 and V is TRBV4-1; D is possibly TRBD1 (5 bases). The CDR3 loop spans 15 amino acids. The V gene lost 2 bases and the J gene lost 5 bases, with 13 bases spanning the gap. CDR1 and CDR2 from the germline V gene are MGHRA and YSYEKL.